The 29 T cell receptor beta chains listed next were all sequenced from one sample in a study of CD8+CD57+ T cells in acquired aplastic anemia. It was genomic DNA that served as the template for profiling TCR beta VDJ and CDR3. In TCRdb, the reads were re-called with MiXCR into one record per CDR3 protein. The sample yields 150,000 to 200,000 distinct CDR3 sequences, roughly 47% seen once. Material for sequencing was sorted CD4+, CD8+, or CD8+CD57+ T cells (not recorded which) from PBMCs. The receptors here all came from a human donor in good health.

This clonotype was observed at least ten times. The CDR3: CASSVEGLDKNTIYF. Here the CDR3 DNA reads TGTGCCAGCAGCGTAGAGGGACTGGACAAAAACACCATATATTTT. V gene TRBV9 combines with J gene TRBJ1-3; possibly TRBD1 for D (5 bases). This CDR3 spans 15 amino acids. V gave up 0 bases and J gave up 6 bases, with 13 bases separating them. CDR1 and CDR2 from the germline V gene are SGDLS and YYNGEE.

The chain joins TRBV6-1 to TRBJ1-1; TRBD1 is a possible D gene (6 bases). CDR3 size: 12 residues. Trimming removed 6 bases from V and 8 bases from J, with 13 bases in between. Per the germline V gene, CDR1 is MNHNS and CDR2 is SASEGT. The DNA for the CDR3 is TGTGCCAGCAGCTCCGACAGGACCGAAGCTTTCTTT. Its protein is CASSSDRTEAFF.

The chain is built from TRBV18 and TRBJ2-5; TRBD1 matches 7 bases. This CDR3 comprises 15 residues. Germline CDR1 reads KGHSH; CDR2 reads LQKENI. Germline trimming cut 1 base from V and 2 bases from J; bases unmatched to any gene: 4. The CDR3 protein is CASSPRGTAQETQYF. The DNA of the CDR3 is TGTGCCAGCTCACCACGGGGGACAGCTCAAGAGACCCAGTACTTC.

The rearrangement joins TRBV28 to TRBJ2-7; unclear D gene. V gave up 3 bases and J gave up 7 bases, with 16 bases separating them. CDR3 length: 14 residues. Germline assignment: CDR1 MDHEN and CDR2 SYDVKM. CDR3 bases: TGTGCCAGCAGTTTGGTTACTCTCGCTGGGGAGCAGTACTTC. Encoded protein: CASSLVTLAGEQYF.

This clonotype has ten or more counts. The chain links TRBV5-6 to TRBJ1-5, with a tentative D call TRBD1 (6 bases). Trimming shortened V by 1 base and J by 5 bases, and 10 bases separated the two germline ends. The germline CDR1 and CDR2 sequences are SGHDT and YYEEEE. The CDR3 is 14 residues long. CDR3 nucleotides: TGTGCCAGCAGCTTGTGGGGGGCTTATCAGCCCCAGCATTTT. It codes for CASSLWGAYQPQHF.

On this clonotype: The junction departs from germline at one end; a sequencing error may be responsible. V and J are TRBV7-6 and TRBJ1-6, with a possible D match to TRBD1 (5 bases). This CDR3 has 16 residues. Per the germline V gene, CDR1 is SGHVS and CDR2 is FNYEAQ. CDR3 DNA sequence: TGTGCTAGCAGCTTCGGGATGGGGCCTCGGGGTTCACCCCTCCACTTT. This encodes CASSFGMGPRGSPLHF. Variable domain in full (rest from reference TRBV7-6 and TRBJ1-6): GAGVSQSPRYKVTKRGQDVALRCDPISGHVSLYWYRQALGQGPEFLTYFNYEAQQDKSGLPNDRFSAERPEGSISTLTIQRTEQRDSAMYRCASSFGMGPRGSPLHFGNGTRLTVT.

V gene TRBV6-5 combines with J gene TRBJ1-1; a weak D match, TRBD1 (6 bases). Germline CDR1 is MNHEY and CDR2 is SVGAGI. The CDR3 runs to 17 residues. V shed 3 bases and J shed 1 base, with 18 bases lying between them. The CDR3 reads CASSYFLGWGPNTEAFF. CDR3 DNA sequence: TGTGCCAGCAGTTATTTTTTAGGATGGGGGCCGAACACTGAAGCTTTCTTT.

This clonotype was seen at least ten times. This chain uses TRBV19 with TRBJ2-5; D gene uncertain. The V end lost 2 bases, the J end lost 2 bases, and 12 bases lay between the germline ends. This CDR3 contains 15 residues. Germline loops: CDR1 LNHDA, CDR2 SQIVND (reference sequence). The CDR3 sequence: CASSIRLQKQETQYF. The CDR3, as DNA: TGTGCCAGTAGTATAAGGCTACAAAAGCAAGAGACCCAGTACTTC.

This clonotype came up many times. J is TRBJ2-1 and V is TRBV12-3 or TRBV12-4; 7 bases align to TRBD2. V gave up 5 bases and J gave up 3 bases; unmatched junction bases: 10. The CDR3 is 16 residues long. The CDR3 DNA reads TGTGCCAGCAGTCCGAGGGACTACGGACTCTACAATGAGCAGTTCTTC. This sequence encodes CASSPRDYGLYNEQFF.

This clonotype was detected only a few times. CDR3 loop: CASSPPERGIHEQYF. The CDR3 nucleotides read TGTGCCAGCTCACCACCGGAGCGAGGGATCCACGAGCAGTACTTC. This rearrangement joins TRBV18 to TRBJ2-7; the D gene is possibly TRBD2 (5 bases). Germline loops: CDR1 KGHSH, CDR2 LQKENI. This CDR3 region has 15 residues. With 0 bases removed from V and 5 bases from J, the gap between germline ends came to 14 bases.

This clonotype was counted many times. The chain carries TRBV12-3 or TRBV12-4 and TRBJ2-1; 8 bases line up with TRBD2. This CDR3 is 14 amino acids long. The V segment lost 6 bases and the J segment 2 bases; nucleotides outside the gene matches: 3. The CDR3 protein is CASRKRETYNEQFF. The CDR3 nucleotides are TGTGCCAGCAGGAAGCGGGAGACCTACAATGAGCAGTTCTTC.

The chain has TRBV2 and TRBJ2-5; D not resolved. The CDR3 is 15 amino acids. Germline V gene sequence: CDR1 SNHLY, CDR2 FYNNEI. Trimming shortened V by 0 bases and J by 2 bases, and 10 bases separated the two germline ends. This chain's CDR3 is CASSEAGTVQETQYF. The CDR3 nucleotides read TGTGCCAGCAGTGAAGCTGGCACAGTACAAGAGACCCAGTACTTC.

A remark on this clonotype: At one end, the junction sequence differs from germline, possibly due to a read error. This rearrangement joins TRBV2 to TRBJ2-1, with D maybe TRBD2 (5 bases). Germline V gene lookup returns CDR1 SNHLY and CDR2 FYNNEI. The CDR3 sequence is 15 residues long. Here the CDR3 reads CASRVDSFSYNEKFF. The CDR3 DNA sequence: TGTGCCAGCAGGGTGGACTCCTTTTCCTACAATGAGAAGTTCTTC.

The V and J genes are TRBV20-1 and TRBJ2-7, with 13 bases matching TRBD2. The germline V gene encodes CDR1 DFQATT and CDR2 SNEGSKA (reference sequence). CDR3 length equals 14 residues. With 2 bases clipped from V and 3 bases from J, the junction kept 1 base outside the gene matches. The CDR3 sequence is CSARTSGGVYEQYF. The CDR3 bases are TGCAGTGCTAGAACTAGCGGGGGGGTCTACGAGCAGTACTTC.

This clonotype was detected many times. The chain combines TRBV4-1 with TRBJ2-1; 9 positions agree with TRBD2. V lost 5 bases, J lost 4 bases, and 6 bases stayed unmatched. The CDR3 contains 15 residues. Germline V gives CDR1 MGHRA, CDR2 YSYEKL. CDR3 protein: CASSVAGAAYNEQFF. For the CDR3, the DNA is TGCGCCAGCAGCGTAGCGGGAGCGGCGTACAATGAGCAGTTCTTC.

As regards this clonotype: This may be a read error, as it is one base from a much larger clone. CDR3 protein: CASSIGGTSGGAITDTRYF. The DNA for the CDR3 is TGTGCCAGTAGTATAGGCGGGACTAGCGGGGGGGCCATCACAGATACGCGGTATTTT. The rearrangement links TRBV19 to TRBJ2-3, with 16 bases lining up with TRBD2. Germline lookup yields CDR1 LNHDA and CDR2 SQIVND (reference sequence). This CDR3 comprises 19 residues. The full variable domain, in which reference TRBV19 and TRBJ2-3 provide the parts outside the CDR3, is DGGITQSPKYLFRKEGQNVTLSCEQNLNHDAMYWYRQDPGQGLRLIYYSQIVNDFQKGDIAEGYSVSREKKESFPLTVTSAQKNPTAFYLCASSIGGTSGGAITDTRYFGPGTRLTVL.

The CDR3 DNA reads as TGTGCCAGCAGTGAAAGGGGACAGGGGGGAGATGAAGCTTTCTTT. Translating gives CASSERGQGGDEAFF. V is TRBV2 and J is TRBJ1-1, with 11 bases matching TRBD1. The CDR3 spans 15 residues. The V and J ends lost 2 bases and 7 bases, in that order; junction bases with no gene match: 6. Germline V gene sequence: CDR1 SNHLY, CDR2 FYNNEI.

DNA of the CDR3: TGTGCCAGCATTCCCAGCGGCCGTGGAAATGAGCAGTTCTTC. This codes for CASIPSGRGNEQFF. The chain employs TRBV6-1 and TRBJ2-1; possible D gene TRBD2, 5 bases. Germline V gives CDR1 MNHNS, CDR2 SASEGT. V was trimmed by 7 bases and J by 7 bases, leaving 17 bases between them. The CDR3 spans 14 residues.

J is TRBJ2-7 and V is TRBV9; TRBD1 agrees at 7 bases. Looked up from germline, CDR1 is SGDLS and CDR2 is YYNGEE. The CDR3 is 12 residues long. The CDR3 DNA sequence: TGTGCTAGAGTGGGACAGAAAAACGAGCAGTACTTC. Protein sequence: CARVGQKNEQYF.

Of note for this clonotype: With a much larger clone just one base away, this may be a read error. The chain combines TRBV4-3 with TRBJ1-2; 10 bases line up with TRBD1. Looked up from germline, CDR1 is LGHNA and CDR2 is YSLEER. The CDR3 sequence is 15 residues long. DNA of the CDR3: TGCGCCAGCAGCCTCGACAGGGGGCCTAACTGTGGCTACACCTTC. This sequence encodes CASSLDRGPNCGYTF.

This clonotype has ten or more counts. The gene calls are TRBV20-1 and TRBJ1-3; D is unclear. CDR3 length equals 15 residues. Germline V gene sequence: CDR1 DFQATT, CDR2 SNEGSKA (reference sequence). With 1 base removed from V and 0 bases from J, the gap between germline ends came to 10 bases. CDR3 sequence reads: CSARVPPSSGNTIYF. CDR3 coding DNA: TGCAGTGCTAGAGTCCCCCCGAGCTCTGGAAACACCATATATTTT.

The V gene is TRBV2, the J gene TRBJ1-2, with D hard to call. CDR1 and CDR2 from the germline V gene are SNHLY and FYNNEI. The CDR3 consists of 11 residues. V lost 3 bases to trimming and J lost 13 bases, with 12 bases between them. The DNA of the CDR3 is TGTGCCAGCAGTGATGAGTACAGCTCCACCTTC. Translated: CASSDEYSSTF.

This clonotype has just one count. Sequence at one end of the junction differs from germline and may be a read error. This sequence joins TRBV9 and TRBJ2-5, with D possibly matching TRBD2 (6 bases). The CDR3 spans 13 residues. CDR1 is SGDLS, CDR2 YYNGEE, per germline. CDR3 sequence: CASSRELLETQCF. CDR3 nucleotides: TGTGCCAGCAGCCGGGAGCTCTTAGAGACCCAGTGCTTC.

This chain links TRBV20-1 with TRBJ2-5, with a tentative D call TRBD1 (6 bases). The V gene's germline CDR1 is DFQATT and CDR2 SNEGSKA (reference sequence). Trimming stripped 6 bases from V and 9 bases from J, with 17 bases between. The CDR3 covers 12 residues. Here the CDR3 DNA reads TGCAGTGCCTACGGACGGTCAGGGGCCCAGTACTTC. Its protein is CSAYGRSGAQYF.

This clonotype came up many times. The CDR3 protein is CASRTPREGEKLFF. The DNA for the CDR3 is TGTGCCAGTAGAACGCCCCGGGAAGGGGAAAAACTGTTTTTT. The V gene is TRBV19, the J gene TRBJ1-4; D uncertain. There are 14 residues in the CDR3. Trimming took 6 bases from V and 8 from J, leaving 16 bases between them. Looked up from germline, CDR1 is LNHDA and CDR2 is SQIVND (reference sequence).

In this sample, this clonotype turned up many times. This sequence joins TRBV2 and TRBJ2-5, with D possibly matching TRBD2 (7 bases). CDR3 size: 15 residues. Germline V gene data show CDR1 as SNHLY and CDR2 as FYNNEI. V lost 6 bases and J 1 base, leaving 15 bases between the germline ends. Here the CDR3 reads CASSSGGGAQETQYF. In DNA form, the CDR3 reads TGTGCCAGCAGCTCCGGAGGGGGGGCCCAAGAGACCCAGTACTTC.

As to this clonotype: This may be a read error: a much more frequent sequence differs by one nucleotide. The V gene is TRBV5-1, the J gene TRBJ2-1; TRBD1 matches at 7 bases. The CDR3 extends over 14 amino acids. Germline V lookup: CDR1 SGHRS, CDR2 YFSETQ. The CDR3 region is CATTRQGGYNEQLF. In DNA form, the CDR3 reads TGCGCCACCACTCGACAAGGGGGCTACAATGAGCAGCTCTTC. The whole variable domain, filled in from reference TRBV5-1 and TRBJ2-1, reads KAGVTQTPRYLIKTRGQQVTLSCSPISGHRSVSWYQQTPGQGLQFLFEYFSETQRNKGNFPGRFSGRQFSNSRSEMNVSTLELGDSALYLCATTRQGGYNEQLFGPGTRLTVL.

In its sample, this clonotype was seen a few times. This rearrangement joins TRBV20-1 to TRBJ1-6; D unclear. The CDR3 is 15 amino acids. Trimming left V 0 bases short and J 7 bases short, with 13 bases between. The germline CDR1 and CDR2 sequences are DFQATT and SNEGSKA (reference sequence). This CDR3 reads CSARDLGFRNSPLHF. The DNA for the CDR3 is TGCAGTGCTAGAGATTTGGGGTTCAGGAATTCACCCCTCCACTTT.

In regard to this clonotype: A read error is possible here, since a much larger clone lies one base away. This chain links TRBV18 with TRBJ2-7; 11 bases match TRBD2. Germline V gene lookup returns CDR1 KGHSH and CDR2 LQKENI. The CDR3 covers 14 residues. CDR3 DNA: TGTGCCGGCTCAAGGGGACTAGCGGACAATGAGCAGTACTTC. Amino acids: CAGSRGLADNEQYF.